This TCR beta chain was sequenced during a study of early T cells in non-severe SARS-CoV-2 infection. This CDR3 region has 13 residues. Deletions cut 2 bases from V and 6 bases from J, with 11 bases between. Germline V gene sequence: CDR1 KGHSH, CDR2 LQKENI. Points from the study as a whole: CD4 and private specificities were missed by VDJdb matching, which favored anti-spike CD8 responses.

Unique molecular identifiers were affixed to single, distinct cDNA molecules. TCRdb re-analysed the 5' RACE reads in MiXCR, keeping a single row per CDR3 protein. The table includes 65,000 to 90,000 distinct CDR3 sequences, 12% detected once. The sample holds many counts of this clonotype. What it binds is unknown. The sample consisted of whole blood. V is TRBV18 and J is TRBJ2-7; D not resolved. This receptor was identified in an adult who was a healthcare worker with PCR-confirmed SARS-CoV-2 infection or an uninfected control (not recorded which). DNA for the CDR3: TGTGCCAGCTCACCAAACAAGGAGATCGAGCAGTACTTC. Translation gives CASSPNKEIEQYF.